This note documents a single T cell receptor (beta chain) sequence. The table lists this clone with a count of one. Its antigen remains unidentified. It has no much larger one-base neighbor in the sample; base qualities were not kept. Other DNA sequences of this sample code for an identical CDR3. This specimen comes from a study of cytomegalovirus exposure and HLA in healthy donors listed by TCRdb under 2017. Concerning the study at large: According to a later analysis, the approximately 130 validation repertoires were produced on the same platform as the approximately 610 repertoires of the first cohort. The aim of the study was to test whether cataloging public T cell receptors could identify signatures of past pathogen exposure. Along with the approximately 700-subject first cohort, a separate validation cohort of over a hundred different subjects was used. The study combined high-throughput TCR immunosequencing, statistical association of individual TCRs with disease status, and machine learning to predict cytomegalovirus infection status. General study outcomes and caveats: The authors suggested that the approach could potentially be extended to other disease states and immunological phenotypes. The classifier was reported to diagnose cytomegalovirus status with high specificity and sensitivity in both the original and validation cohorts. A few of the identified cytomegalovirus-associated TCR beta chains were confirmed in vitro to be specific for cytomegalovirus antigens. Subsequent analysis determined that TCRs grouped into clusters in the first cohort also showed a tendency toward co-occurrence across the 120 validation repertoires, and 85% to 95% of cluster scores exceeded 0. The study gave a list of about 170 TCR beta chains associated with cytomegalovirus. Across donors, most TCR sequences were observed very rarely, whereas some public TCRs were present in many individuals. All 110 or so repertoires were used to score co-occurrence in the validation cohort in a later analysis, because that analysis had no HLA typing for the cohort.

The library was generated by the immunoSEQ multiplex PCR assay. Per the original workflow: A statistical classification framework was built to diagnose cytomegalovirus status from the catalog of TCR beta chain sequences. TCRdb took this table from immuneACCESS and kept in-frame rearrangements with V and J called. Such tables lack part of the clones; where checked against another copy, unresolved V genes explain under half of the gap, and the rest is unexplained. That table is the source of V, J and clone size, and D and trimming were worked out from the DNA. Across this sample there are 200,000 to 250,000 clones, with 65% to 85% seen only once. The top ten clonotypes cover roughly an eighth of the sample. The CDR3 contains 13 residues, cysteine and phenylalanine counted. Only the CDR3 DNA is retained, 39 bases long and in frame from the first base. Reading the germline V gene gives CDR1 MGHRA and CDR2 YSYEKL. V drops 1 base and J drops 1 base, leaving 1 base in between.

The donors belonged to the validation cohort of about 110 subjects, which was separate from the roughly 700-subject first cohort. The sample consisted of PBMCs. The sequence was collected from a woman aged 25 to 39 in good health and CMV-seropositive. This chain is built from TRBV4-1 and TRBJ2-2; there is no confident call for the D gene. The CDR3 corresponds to CASSQGNTGELFF. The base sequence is TGCGCCAGCAGCCAAGGGAACACCGGGGAGCTGTTTTTT.